The 3 T cell receptor beta chains below come from one sample, sequenced in a study of cytomegalovirus exposure and HLA in healthy donors. The PCR ran on 60 Vbeta and 13 Jbeta primers. The assay was immunoSEQ multiplex PCR, and TCRdb's table has in-frame clones only and misses some. In the table there are 150,000 to 200,000 clones, about 83% of which are singletons. Sequencing used PBMCs. These receptors all stem from a woman aged 25 to 39 in good health and CMV-seropositive.

The V and J genes are TRBV6-5 and TRBJ1-3; D is unresolved. This CDR3 is 12 amino acids long. V shed 9 bases and J shed 7 bases, with 13 bases lying between them. Germline V gene sequence: CDR1 MNHEY, CDR2 SVGAGI. CDR3 bases: TGTGCCAGTAGAGGAAGTAGGAACACCATATATTTT. Its protein is CASRGSRNTIYF.

The V gene is TRBV29-1, the J gene TRBJ1-2; 9 bases map to TRBD1. Germline loops: CDR1 SQVTM, CDR2 ANQGSEA. The V gene end was trimmed by 6 bases and the J gene end by 5 bases; junction bases not matched to a gene: 13. This CDR3 has 15 amino acids. The CDR3 sequence is CSVPSLDRGTYGYTF. CDR3 coding DNA: TGCAGCGTCCCTTCCCTCGACAGGGGGACTTATGGCTACACCTTC. The complete variable domain, with remaining parts taken from reference TRBV29-1 and TRBJ1-2, reads SAVISQKPSRDICQRGTSLTIQCQVDSQVTMMFWYRQQPGQSLTLIATANQGSEATYESGFVIDKFPISRPNLTFSTLTVSNMSPEDSSIYLCSVPSLDRGTYGYTFGSGTRLTVV.

V is TRBV6-5 and J is TRBJ1-2; 9 bases are a match to TRBD1. CDR3 length: 15 amino acids. CDR1 and CDR2 from the germline V gene are MNHEY and SVGAGI. J was trimmed by 2 bases and V by 4 bases; bases with no gene match: 5. CDR3 protein: CASSFYRGQNYGYTF. The CDR3 DNA follows: TGTGCCAGCAGTTTTTACAGGGGGCAAAACTATGGCTACACCTTC.